The 32 T cell receptor beta chains presented below share a single source sample, sequenced in a study of OX40 agonist ivuxolimab in advanced cancers. Profiled with immunoSEQ multiplex PCR; TCRdb holds only in-frame clones, not every one. Of more than 80,000 clones in the sample, 94% are singletons; the top ten hold about 2.6%. Here the sequenced sample was CD4+ or CD8+ T cells sorted from blood, taken in a trial of the OX40 agonist ivuxolimab. These receptor sequences come from an adult with an advanced solid tumor such as melanoma, head and neck, liver or kidney cancer.

This clone showed up just once. The rearrangement uses TRBV2 and TRBJ1-5, with 8 positions matching TRBD1. The CDR3 totals 15 residues. The trim removed 8 bases at V and 6 bases at J, leaving 12 bases unmatched. Germline V gene data show CDR1 as SNHLY and CDR2 as FYNNEI. CDR3 sequence: CASQVAWTGSQPQHF. In DNA, the CDR3 is TGTGCCAGCCAAGTGGCTTGGACAGGGAGTCAGCCCCAGCATTTT.

CDR3 nucleotide sequence: TGTGCCAGTAGTATAAGACCCGCGACAGGGTTCAATCAGCCCCAGCATTTT. It translates to CASSIRPATGFNQPQHF. The chain links TRBV19 to TRBJ1-5, with 7 nucleotides matching TRBD1. CDR3 size: 17 residues. The germline V gene has CDR1 LNHDA and CDR2 SQIVND (reference sequence). Unmatched junction bases numbered 10, after V lost 2 bases and J lost 3 bases.

The chain combines TRBV5-6 with TRBJ2-1; 7 bases are shared with TRBD1. CDR1 SGHDT and CDR2 YYEEEE come from the germline V gene. The CDR3 consists of 14 residues. The trim removed 4 bases at V and 9 bases at J, leaving 10 bases unmatched. Written as DNA, the CDR3 is TGTGCCAGCAGCCCGGGGACAGCAGAGTTTGAGCAGTTCTTC. This sequence encodes CASSPGTAEFEQFF.

The gene calls are TRBV27 and TRBJ2-7; no definite D call. The length of the CDR3 is 15 residues. V was cut by 4 bases and J by 3 bases, with 16 bases left in between. The germline gives CDR1 MNHEY, CDR2 SMNVEV (reference sequence). The CDR3 sequence: CASSSAHLRGYEQYF. The DNA for the CDR3 is TGTGCCAGCAGTTCCGCCCACCTCCGAGGCTACGAGCAGTACTTC.

V usage is TRBV7-2 and J usage is TRBJ2-7; unclear D gene. This CDR3 is 14 amino acids long. V lost 3 bases and J lost 0, with 9 bases in between. CDR1 is SGHTA and CDR2 is FQGNSA in the germline V gene. CDR3 amino acids: CASSFGAPSYEQYF. The CDR3, as DNA: TGTGCCAGCAGCTTCGGAGCTCCCTCCTACGAGCAGTACTTC.

The rearrangement uses TRBV5-1 and TRBJ1-3; D is perhaps TRBD1 (5 bases). Trimming cost V 0 bases and J 2 bases, with 9 bases left between them. CDR1 and CDR2 from the germline V gene are SGHRS and YFSETQ. The CDR3 loop spans 15 amino acids. CDR3 nucleotides: TGCGCCAGCAGCTTGGGAAGAGGGGCTGGAAACACCATATATTTT. This gives the protein CASSLGRGAGNTIYF.

The CDR3 sequence is CASSWTTGRSRYGYTF. The DNA for the CDR3 is TGTGCCAGCAGTTGGACTACAGGGAGAAGTCGCTATGGCTACACCTTC. The rearrangement uses TRBV28 and TRBJ1-2; perhaps TRBD1 as D (6 bases). CDR1 MDHEN and CDR2 SYDVKM come from the germline V gene. V lost 4 bases and J lost 4, with 19 bases in between. CDR3 length equals 16 residues.

This clone was recorded once. Germline and junction disagree at one end, which may indicate a read error. This chain uses TRBV7-7 with TRBJ1-1; D is undetermined. From germline, CDR1 is SSHAT and CDR2 FNYEAQ (reference sequence). This CDR3 has 13 residues. CDR3 protein: CASSLSETSEAFF. The CDR3 nucleotides are TGTGCTAGCAGCTTGTCCGAGACATCGGAAGCTTTCTTT.

Comments on this clone: The sample contains more than one DNA sequence encoding this CDR3. The chain is built from TRBV2 and TRBJ2-1; D unresolved. Germline V gene sequence: CDR1 SNHLY, CDR2 FYNNEI. V was pared by 1 base and J by 6 bases, with 1 base between. The length of the CDR3 is 11 residues. This CDR3 is CASSEGNEQFF. In DNA form, the CDR3 reads TGTGCCAGCAGTGAAGGCAATGAGCAGTTCTTC.

The genes are TRBV13 and TRBJ1-4; 10 bases agree with TRBD1. The CDR3 extends over 14 amino acids. CDR1 and CDR2 (germline): PRHDT, FYEKMQ (reference sequence). V gave up 4 bases and J gave up 8 bases; unmatched junction bases: 4. DNA of the CDR3: TGTGCCAGCAGCTCCGGGACAGGGGAAGAAAAACTGTTTTTT. This sequence encodes CASSSGTGEEKLFF.

This chain connects TRBV29-1 to TRBJ2-3; D gene ambiguous. The V gene's germline CDR1 is SQVTM and CDR2 ANQGSEA. CDR3 size: 14 residues. V lost 1 base, J lost 1 base, and 9 bases lay in between. As DNA, the CDR3 is TGCAGCGTTGAAGGAAGCTGGGGCACAGATACGCAGTATTTT. Translation: CSVEGSWGTDTQYF.

The chain uses TRBV7-2 and TRBJ2-1; D is possibly TRBD2 (5 bases). Germline V lookup: CDR1 SGHTA, CDR2 FQGNSA. The CDR3 totals 12 residues. V shed 1 base and J shed 9 bases, with 7 bases lying between them. The CDR3 bases are TGTGCCAGCAGCTTAGGAGGGCTTGAGCAGTTCTTC. Translating gives CASSLGGLEQFF.

V is TRBV5-1 and J is TRBJ2-1; no definite D call. Trimming took 0 bases from V and 0 from J, leaving 10 bases between them. Germline CDR1 reads SGHRS; CDR2 reads YFSETQ. The CDR3 covers 16 residues. Here the CDR3 DNA reads TGCGCCAGCAGCTTGGGAGAATGGAGCTCCTACAATGAGCAGTTCTTC. Its translation: CASSLGEWSSYNEQFF. The full variable domain, completed using reference TRBV5-1 and TRBJ2-1, is KAGVTQTPRYLIKTRGQQVTLSCSPISGHRSVSWYQQTPGQGLQFLFEYFSETQRNKGNFPGRFSGRQFSNSRSEMNVSTLELGDSALYLCASSLGEWSSYNEQFFGPGTRLTVL.

V usage is TRBV10-3 and J usage is TRBJ1-3; the D is unclear. Trimming took 0 bases from V and 2 from J, leaving 2 bases between them. CDR3 length: 13 amino acids. From germline, CDR1 is ENHRY and CDR2 SYGVKD. CDR3 loop: CAISESPGNTIYF. CDR3 coding DNA: TGTGCCATCAGTGAGTCCCCTGGAAACACCATATATTTT.

The chain carries TRBV5-1 and TRBJ2-3, with TRBD1 identical over 9 bases. This CDR3 is 18 amino acids long. From germline, CDR1 is SGHRS and CDR2 YFSETQ. Trimming cost V 0 bases and J 3 bases; bases outside gene matches: 11. Written as DNA, the CDR3 is TGCGCCAGCAGCTTGGCCATTTCCTCCGGGACAGGGACAGATACGCAGTATTTT. Translating it yields CASSLAISSGTGTDTQYF.

This clone was observed once. The chain couples TRBV13 to TRBJ2-7; 7 positions match TRBD1. Germline V lookup: CDR1 PRHDT, CDR2 FYEKMQ (reference sequence). Trimming took 3 bases from V and 4 from J; bases not matched to a gene: 6. The CDR3 runs to 14 residues. CDR3 amino acids: CASSFRTGSYEQYF. As DNA, the CDR3 is TGTGCCAGCAGCTTCCGGACAGGATCTTACGAGCAGTACTTC.

The rearrangement links TRBV11-2 to TRBJ1-3; D not resolved. V dropped 2 bases and J dropped 4 bases, with 9 bases sitting between them. The CDR3 extends over 14 amino acids. Germline CDR1 reads SGHAT; CDR2 reads FQNNGV. The CDR3 is CASSLIGSGNTIYF. In DNA, the CDR3 is TGTGCCAGCAGCTTAATAGGTTCGGGAAACACCATATATTTT.

The rearrangement uses TRBV27 and TRBJ2-7; D could derive from TRBD1 or TRBD2 (7 bases each). CDR1 and CDR2 from the germline V gene are MNHEY and SMNVEV (reference sequence). V was shortened by 0 bases and J by 6 bases, with 15 bases between the two germline ends. This CDR3 region has 15 residues. CDR3: CASSLSGEGAAEQYF. The DNA of the CDR3 is TGTGCCAGCAGTTTATCTGGGGAGGGGGCGGCCGAGCAGTACTTC.

The chain employs TRBV27 and TRBJ2-1, with D possibly being TRBD2 (7 bases). Per the germline V gene, CDR1 is MNHEY and CDR2 is SMNVEV (reference sequence). V shed 4 bases and J shed 10 bases, with 11 bases lying between them. CDR3 length: 12 amino acids. The CDR3 spells CASSYWGGEQFF. Written as DNA, the CDR3 is TGTGCCAGCAGTTATTGGGGGGGCGAGCAGTTCTTC.

The chain links TRBV4-1 to TRBJ1-3; 7 nucleotides match TRBD1. CDR3 size: 16 residues. Per germline, CDR1 MGHRA and CDR2 YSYEKL. V gave up 0 bases and J gave up 0 bases; unmatched junction bases: 2. DNA of the CDR3: TGCGCCAGCAGCCAAGAGGACAGGAGCTCTGGAAACACCATATATTTT. Its protein product is CASSQEDRSSGNTIYF.

This sequence joins TRBV6-6 and TRBJ1-5, with D tentatively TRBD1 (5 bases). The CDR3 extends over 14 amino acids. The V gene's germline CDR1 is MNHNY and CDR2 SVGAGI (reference sequence). V was clipped by 0 bases and J by 5 bases, with 8 bases between them. CDR3 DNA sequence: TGTGCCAGCAGTTACTCGATAGGGGATCAGCCCCAGCATTTT. Translation: CASSYSIGDQPQHF.

The chain links TRBV27 to TRBJ1-2; possibly TRBD1 for D (5 bases). From germline, CDR1 is MNHEY and CDR2 SMNVEV (reference sequence). The CDR3 sequence is 15 residues long. Trimming removed 2 bases from V and 4 bases from J, with 14 bases in between. The CDR3 region is CASSLGAGVTYGYTF. Here the CDR3 DNA reads TGTGCCAGCAGTTTAGGAGCGGGGGTCACCTATGGCTACACCTTC.

V gene TRBV6-5 combines with J gene TRBJ1-2; no reliable D call. CDR3 length: 13 residues. V dropped 5 bases and J dropped 2 bases, with 9 bases sitting between them. Germline V CDR1 and CDR2: MNHEY, SVGAGI. The CDR3 is CASSLDTNYGYTF. The CDR3 DNA sequence: TGTGCCAGCAGTCTCGACACGAACTATGGCTACACCTTC.

This chain uses TRBV28 with TRBJ2-1; 7 bases map to TRBD1. This CDR3 comprises 11 residues. The V gene's germline CDR1 is MDHEN and CDR2 SYDVKM. Trimming cost V 6 bases and J 8 bases; bases outside gene matches: 1. The CDR3 sequence: CASRTGYEQFF. In DNA, the CDR3 is TGTGCCAGCAGGACAGGGTATGAGCAGTTCTTC.

This chain links TRBV25-1 with TRBJ1-5; D remains unclear. The V end was cut by 1 base, the J end by 4 bases, with 8 bases between. Germline CDR1 MGHDK, CDR2 SYGVNS. The CDR3 length is 14 residues. The CDR3 nucleotides read TGTGCCAGCAGTGAATCGGGCAGGAATCAGCCCCAGCATTTT. This codes for CASSESGRNQPQHF.

This clone was recorded once. This chain connects TRBV13 to TRBJ2-1; the match to TRBD2 covers 7 bases. Germline V CDR1 and CDR2: PRHDT, FYEKMQ (reference sequence). With V trimmed by 5 bases and J by 4 bases, 11 bases remained unmatched. CDR3 length equals 16 residues. CDR3 residues: CASSPVGEGPYNEQFF. The CDR3 DNA reads as TGTGCCAGCAGCCCGGTGGGGGAGGGCCCTTACAATGAGCAGTTCTTC.

The chain employs TRBV29-1 and TRBJ1-1; TRBD1 agrees at 8 bases. The trim removed 6 bases at V and 4 bases at J, leaving 7 bases unmatched. This CDR3 region has 13 residues. The germline gives CDR1 SQVTM, CDR2 ANQGSEA. The CDR3 sequence is CSVEDRVITEAFF. CDR3 sequence (DNA): TGCAGCGTGGAGGACAGGGTTATCACTGAAGCTTTCTTT.

J is TRBJ2-5 and V is TRBV6-6, with 7 nucleotides matching TRBD2. Trimming at V came to 0 bases and at J to 5 bases, leaving 6 bases not matched to a gene. The V gene's germline CDR1 is MNHNY and CDR2 SVGAGI (reference sequence). CDR3 length: 15 residues. The CDR3 sequence: CASSYSGGRGETQYF. The CDR3 nucleotides read TGTGCCAGCAGTTACTCGGGGGGGAGAGGGGAGACCCAGTACTTC.

This clone was recorded once. The V gene is TRBV6-1, the J gene TRBJ1-4; D remains ambiguous. The CDR3 sequence is 15 residues long. Between the trimmed V and J ends, which lost 3 bases and 0 bases, there was a span of 8 bases. Germline CDR1 MNHNS, CDR2 SASEGT. CDR3 in amino acids: CASSEAWATNEKLFF. The CDR3 nucleotides read TGTGCCAGCAGTGAGGCGTGGGCAACTAATGAAAAACTGTTTTTT.

This chain uses TRBV29-1 with TRBJ2-7, with a tentative D call TRBD1 (6 bases). Germline-derived CDR1 and CDR2 are SQVTM and ANQGSEA. This CDR3 has 13 residues. Trimming cost V 6 bases and J 2 bases, with 14 bases left between them. The CDR3: CSVLRTDAYEQYF. For the CDR3, the DNA is TGCAGCGTCCTCAGGACAGATGCCTACGAGCAGTACTTC.

This clone appeared a few times. The chain employs TRBV29-1 and TRBJ1-2; TRBD1 agrees at 9 bases. Trimming removed 6 bases from V and 3 bases from J; junction bases left unmatched: 5. This CDR3 region has 13 residues. Germline CDR1 and CDR2: SQVTM and ANQGSEA. The CDR3 nucleotides are TGCAGCGTGCCCGGACAGGGGCACTATGGCTACACCTTC. It yields the protein CSVPGQGHYGYTF.

The chain links TRBV6-6 to TRBJ1-1, with D uncertain. CDR1 and CDR2 from the germline V gene are MNHNY and SVGAGI (reference sequence). CDR3 length: 13 amino acids. Trimming left V 2 bases short and J 1 base short, with 5 bases between. Here the CDR3 DNA reads TGTGCCAGCAGTTACGGCGGGAACACTGAAGCTTTCTTT. It codes for CASSYGGNTEAFF.